This is a list of T cell receptor beta chains from one sample in a study of cytomegalovirus exposure and HLA in healthy donors. Data came from immunoSEQ multiplex PCR; TCRdb stores just in-frame clones and leaves some out. The sample yields roughly 100,000 clones, less than 80% seen once. The sample consisted of PBMCs. These receptors were taken from a man aged 55 to 70 in good health and CMV-seronegative. Each CDR3 is given with its conserved first and last residue. Each record gives: D gene, V gene, J gene, CDR3 protein. D genes are given only for firm matches.

-	TRBV7-2	TRBJ1-2	CASSWTGANYGYTF
TRBD1	TRBV27	TRBJ2-5	CASSLYRTGVVDRETQYF
TRBD2	TRBV5-1	TRBJ2-3	CATRMRGEITGTDTQYF
TRBD1	TRBV4-3	TRBJ1-2	CASSQIGTDYGYTF
-	TRBV5-4	TRBJ1-2	CASSLGGGRGYTF
-	TRBV7-6	TRBJ1-2	CASSATLSGGYGYTF
TRBD1	TRBV25-1	TRBJ2-5	CASSEFRQGGETQYF
TRBD1	TRBV13	TRBJ2-5	CASSPGQGTETQYF
TRBD1	TRBV5-1	TRBJ2-7	CASSWGGQGIYEQYF
-	TRBV5-6	TRBJ2-5	CASSLERGETQYF
-	TRBV7-9	TRBJ2-5	CASSLVGETQYF
-	TRBV7-3	TRBJ1-1	CASSRRAGVNTEAFF
TRBD1	TRBV4-1	TRBJ2-5	CASSQGWGTGTQETQYF
-	TRBV9	TRBJ2-3	CASSVALTERTDTQYF
TRBD2	TRBV6-5	TRBJ2-7	CASSQGLAELYEQYF
-	TRBV29-1	TRBJ2-7	CSVDVGSYEQYF
-	TRBV5-1	TRBJ2-3	CASSLDPASTDTQYF
-	TRBV4-1	TRBJ2-7	CASSQDPYPGTGLYEQYF
TRBD2	TRBV5-1	TRBJ2-5	CASRGRGLAGEETQYF
TRBD1	TRBV7-6	TRBJ1-3	CASSLRDSSIGNTIYF
-	TRBV19	TRBJ1-5	CASSARVDQPQHF
-	TRBV5-1	TRBJ2-2	CASSPRDTANTGELFF
-	TRBV30	TRBJ1-1	CAWSPKRPLMNTEAFF
-	TRBV9	TRBJ1-2	CASSVGRGAEDGYTF
-	TRBV6-5	TRBJ1-4	CASSYGLREKKLFF
-	TRBV5-4	TRBJ2-3	CASSLARDTQYF
-	TRBV7-9	TRBJ2-6	CASSSGQSGANVLTF
TRBD1	TRBV19	TRBJ1-4	CASSSTGWFEKLFF
-	TRBV5-1	TRBJ2-1	CASSLAVGLKRLNEQFF
TRBD1	TRBV28	TRBJ1-5	CASNFDRVGNQPQHF
-	TRBV5-5	TRBJ2-1	CASSLVVRYNEQFF
-	TRBV5-4	TRBJ1-1	CASSSQGAGAVGAFF
-	TRBV7-2	TRBJ1-5	CASSSQGINQPQHF
-	TRBV7-2	TRBJ1-2	CASSLGGTGNYGYTF
TRBD2	TRBV7-9	TRBJ2-3	CASSTQRGGIDTQYF
TRBD1	TRBV7-8	TRBJ1-4	CASSNRGQTNEKLFF
-	TRBV28	TRBJ2-2	CAGEVSGELFF
TRBD1	TRBV5-1	TRBJ1-1	CASTSDRGIGEAFF
TRBD1	TRBV18	TRBJ1-1	CASSPLQGDPEAFF
-	TRBV18	TRBJ1-3	CASSPGHSSGNTIYF
TRBD1	TRBV29-1	TRBJ2-5	CSGTGVEETQYF
TRBD1	TRBV5-1	TRBJ1-2	CASSRTGVDGYTF
-	TRBV9	TRBJ2-3	CASSSAGLSTDTQYF
-	TRBV6-5	TRBJ2-1	CASSYSLEYNEQFF
-	TRBV29-1	TRBJ1-1	CSVDSANAEAFF
TRBD1	TRBV7-2	TRBJ2-2	CASSRPGQGVAGELFF
TRBD1	TRBV5-1	TRBJ2-2	CASSLVGTGVPGELFF
TRBD1	TRBV5-1	TRBJ1-4	CASSLQGSEKLFF
-	TRBV15	TRBJ1-6	CATSRAAGPLHF
-	TRBV29-1	TRBJ1-2	CSVEEGDRSYGYTF
TRBD2	TRBV4-2	TRBJ2-5	CASSQDGQRGAGETQYF
-	TRBV6-1	TRBJ1-5	CASSSTGNSNQPQHF
TRBD2	TRBV5-4	TRBJ2-4	CASSLAKVGGSAKNIQYF
TRBD1	TRBV7-8	TRBJ2-7	CASSATGTGVYEQYF